This TCR beta chain derives from a study of blood T cell repertoires in COVID-19. The overall study: There were acute and convalescent COVID-19 samples, and they came from the United States, Italy and Spain.

One Seattle source followed patients from active infection through their disease course. This CDR3 has 15 residues. The germline V gene encodes CDR1 MNHEY and CDR2 SVGAGI. The V segment lost 5 bases and the J segment 4 bases; nucleotides outside the gene matches: 8. In this sample, this clone turned up a few times. Profiled with immunoSEQ multiplex PCR; TCRdb holds only in-frame clones, not every one. The table includes around 160,000 clones, approximately 85% detected once. The material sequenced was peripheral blood. The TCR sequence derives from a woman aged 55-75 years with COVID-19, enrolled during active disease. The gene calls are TRBV6-5 and TRBJ1-1, with 9 bases identical to TRBD1. In DNA, the CDR3 is TGTGCCAGCAGTAGGGGTGACAGGGGGGGCACTGAAGCTTTCTTT. The encoded protein is CASSRGDRGGTEAFF.